These 28 T cell receptor beta chains share one sample of origin, sequenced in a study of OX40 agonist ivuxolimab in advanced cancers. Clones were read by immunoSEQ multiplex PCR, and TCRdb kept only the in-frame ones, dropping some. The sample holds tens of thousands of clones, roughly 90% seen once. Sequences were derived from CD4+ or CD8+ T cells sorted from blood, sampled in a trial of the OX40 agonist ivuxolimab. The source of these receptors is an adult with an advanced solid tumor such as melanoma, head and neck, liver or kidney cancer.

This sequence joins TRBV13 and TRBJ1-3; 8 positions agree with TRBD1. Germline CDR1 is PRHDT and CDR2 is FYEKMQ (reference sequence). The CDR3 extends over 17 amino acids. Unmatched junction bases numbered 9, after V lost 5 bases and J lost 0 bases. The CDR3 loop reads CASSARQGRSSGNTIYF. CDR3 coding DNA: TGTGCCAGCAGCGCTAGACAGGGGCGAAGCTCTGGAAACACCATATATTTT.

The gene calls are TRBV5-4 and TRBJ2-4, with no clear D. This CDR3 contains 15 residues. Trimming took 0 bases from V and 2 from J, leaving 9 bases between them. Germline V gene sequence: CDR1 SGHNT, CDR2 YYREEE (reference sequence). The CDR3 loop is CASSLVTSSKNIQYF. The DNA of the CDR3 is TGTGCCAGCAGCTTGGTAACCTCATCCAAAAACATTCAGTACTTC. The full variable domain, in which reference TRBV5-4 and TRBJ2-4 provide the parts outside the CDR3, is ETGVTQSPTHLIKTRGQQVTLRCSSQSGHNTVSWYQQALGQGPQFIFQYYREEENGRGNFPPRFSGLQFPNYSSELNVNALELDDSALYLCASSLVTSSKNIQYFGAGTRLSVL.

V and J are TRBV4-1 and TRBJ1-1; possibly TRBD1 for D (6 bases). From germline, CDR1 is MGHRA and CDR2 YSYEKL. CDR3 length: 16 amino acids. V lost 8 bases to trimming and J lost 3 bases, with 22 bases between them. The chain's CDR3 is CASLDRYLDGDTEAFF. As DNA, the CDR3 is TGCGCCAGCTTAGACAGGTATTTGGACGGCGACACTGAAGCTTTCTTT.

V is TRBV7-9 and J is TRBJ1-1; 8 bases are shared with TRBD1. Per the germline V gene, CDR1 is SEHNR and CDR2 is FQNEAQ (reference sequence). The CDR3 spans 17 residues. The V and J ends lost 5 bases and 11 bases, in that order; junction bases with no gene match: 22. The CDR3 DNA reads as TGTGCCAGCAGCCCTCACACCTTGGACAGGGCCACACGGGGGGCTTTCTTT. Amino acids: CASSPHTLDRATRGAFF.

The gene calls are TRBV5-5 and TRBJ1-2; D remains ambiguous. In germline, CDR1 is SGHKS, CDR2 YYEKEE (reference sequence). V was pared by 1 base and J by 2 bases, with 6 bases between. There are 13 residues in the CDR3. CDR3 nucleotide sequence: TGTGCCAGCAGCTTGTCAGCCAACTATGGCTACACCTTC. Protein product: CASSLSANYGYTF.

This chain links TRBV6-1 with TRBJ1-5, with D possibly TRBD1 on 5 matching bases. The CDR3 runs to 15 residues. CDR1 MNHNS and CDR2 SASEGT come from the germline V gene. Between the trimmed V and J ends, which lost 7 bases and 1 base, there was a span of 14 bases. The CDR3 DNA is TGTGCCAGCACCCTCATCGGGGGGAGCAATCAGCCCCAGCATTTT. It codes for CASTLIGGSNQPQHF.

This chain connects TRBV4-3 to TRBJ1-1; weak D call: TRBD1 (6 bases). V was shortened by 2 bases and J by 8 bases, with 12 bases between the two germline ends. CDR1 is LGHNA and CDR2 is YSLEER in the germline V gene. The CDR3 is made up of 13 amino acids. The DNA of the CDR3 is TGCGCCAGCAGCCAAATACAGGGTACCGAAGCTTTCTTT. This encodes CASSQIQGTEAFF.

V gene TRBV30 combines with J gene TRBJ2-2, with 7 bases matching TRBD1. Germline-derived CDR1 and CDR2 are GTSNPN and SVGIG (reference sequence). V lost 5 bases, J lost 3 bases, and 3 bases stayed unmatched. This CDR3 spans 13 amino acids. CDR3 sequence (DNA): TGTGCCTGGCAGGGACAGTACACCGGGGAGCTGTTTTTT. Its protein is CAWQGQYTGELFF.

The chain couples TRBV19 to TRBJ2-7; TRBD1 matches at 9 bases. In germline, CDR1 is LNHDA, CDR2 SQIVND (reference sequence). The V and J ends lost 7 bases and 5 bases, in that order; junction bases with no gene match: 9. This CDR3 is 14 amino acids long. CDR3 amino acids: CASNQPGQGNEQYF. The CDR3 bases are TGTGCCAGTAACCAACCGGGACAGGGAAACGAGCAGTACTTC.

This sequence joins TRBV12-5 and TRBJ2-7; 8 positions match TRBD1. Losses at the gene ends were 0 bases for V and 11 bases for J; bases not matched to a gene: 3. CDR1 is LGHNT, CDR2 FRNRAP, per germline. The CDR3 consists of 12 residues. The CDR3 protein is CASGLVGQGKYF. In DNA form, the CDR3 reads TGTGCTAGTGGTTTGGTAGGACAGGGCAAGTACTTC. Full variable domain (outside the CDR3, taken from reference TRBV12-5 and TRBJ2-7): DARVTQTPRHKVTEMGQEVTMRCQPILGHNTVFWYRQTMMQGLELLAYFRNRAPLDDSGMPKDRFSAEMPDATLATLKIQPSEPRDSAVYFCASGLVGQGKYFGPGTRLTVT.

This chain connects TRBV5-1 to TRBJ2-5; tentatively, D is TRBD1 (6 bases). The V gene's germline CDR1 is SGHRS and CDR2 YFSETQ. With 4 bases removed from V and 5 bases from J, the gap between germline ends came to 15 bases. CDR3 length: 14 residues. Here the CDR3 DNA reads TGCGCCAGCAGCGTGGCCAGGGGAAAGGAGACCCAGTACTTC. Amino acid sequence: CASSVARGKETQYF.

The chain has TRBV2 and TRBJ1-1; D is undetermined. CDR3 length equals 13 residues. Germline V gene lookup returns CDR1 SNHLY and CDR2 FYNNEI. V shed 2 bases and J shed 8 bases, with 12 bases lying between them. For the CDR3, the DNA is TGTGCCAGCAGTGAAACACGTCTGACGGAAGCTTTCTTT. This translates into CASSETRLTEAFF.

This clone was found once. The gene calls are TRBV30 and TRBJ1-5; 12 bases map to TRBD1. This CDR3 has 16 amino acids. Trimming took 2 bases from V and 7 from J; bases not matched to a gene: 9. Germline CDR1 and CDR2: GTSNPN and SVGIG (reference sequence). CDR3 DNA sequence: TGTGCCTGGAGTCCCGGGACAGGGGGCGCGGGACAGCCCCAGCATTTT. Its translation is CAWSPGTGGAGQPQHF. The whole variable domain, remainder taken from reference TRBV30 and TRBJ1-5, is SQTIHQWPATLVQPVGSPLSLECTVEGTSNPNLYWYRQAAGRGLQLLFYSVGIGQISSEVPQNLSASRPQDRQFILSSKKLLLSDSGFYLCAWSPGTGGAGQPQHFGDGTRLSIL.

The genes are TRBV5-1 and TRBJ2-1; no definite D call. Per germline, CDR1 SGHRS and CDR2 YFSETQ. The V end was cut by 2 bases, the J end by 7 bases, with 7 bases between. CDR3 length: 12 amino acids. This CDR3 reads CASSFLTNEQFF. In DNA form, the CDR3 reads TGCGCCAGCAGCTTTCTTACAAATGAGCAGTTCTTC.

This chain links TRBV11-2 with TRBJ2-3; unclear D gene. Trimming pared 1 base from V and 0 bases from J, leaving 11 bases between. The CDR3 is made up of 16 amino acids. Germline-derived CDR1 and CDR2 are SGHAT and FQNNGV. The CDR3 coding sequence is TGTGCCAGCAGCTTAGGGCCAGACTCTAGCACAGATACGCAGTATTTT. It yields the protein CASSLGPDSSTDTQYF.

This chain joins TRBV7-8 and TRBJ1-6; 7 bases map to TRBD1. In germline, CDR1 is SGHVS, CDR2 FQNEAQ. The CDR3 is 14 amino acids. The V and J ends lost 6 bases and 9 bases, in that order; junction bases with no gene match: 8. CDR3 nucleotides: TGTGCCAGCAGAAATACAGGGGATGGTTCACCCCTCCACTTT. As protein: CASRNTGDGSPLHF.

This clone came up a few times. The chain recombines TRBV5-5 with TRBJ2-2; possible D gene TRBD1, 5 bases. CDR3 length: 13 residues. The V and J ends lost 4 bases and 8 bases respectively, with 12 bases between them. From germline, CDR1 is SGHKS and CDR2 YYEKEE (reference sequence). The CDR3 DNA reads TGTGCCAGCAGCGAAGGGGTCACAGGGGAGCTGTTTTTT. Translated: CASSEGVTGELFF.

The V and J genes are TRBV9 and TRBJ1-4; 9 bases agree with TRBD1. The V and J ends lost 3 bases and 5 bases, in that order; junction bases with no gene match: 2. CDR1 is SGDLS and CDR2 is YYNGEE in the germline V gene. This CDR3 region has 14 residues. In nucleotides, the CDR3 is TGTGCCAGCAGCGAGGGACAGGGAAATGAAAAACTGTTTTTT. It translates to CASSEGQGNEKLFF.

CDR3 loop: CASSLAMQGRETQYF. The CDR3 DNA is TGTGCCAGCAGCTTAGCTATGCAGGGACGGGAGACCCAGTACTTC. The chain combines TRBV7-8 with TRBJ2-5; D is tentatively TRBD1 or TRBD2 (5 bases each). With 0 bases removed from V and 5 bases from J, the gap between germline ends came to 13 bases. Germline values: CDR1 SGHVS, CDR2 FQNEAQ. The CDR3 totals 15 residues.

The chain recombines TRBV6-1 with TRBJ1-4; possibly TRBD1 for D (5 bases). Germline CDR1 is MNHNS and CDR2 is SASEGT. The germline V and J ends were trimmed by 0 bases and 5 bases, with 16 bases remaining between them. There are 17 residues in the CDR3. The CDR3 nucleotides read TGTGCCAGCAGTGAAGCGCTTGGCCAGGGAGGGAATGAAAAACTGTTTTTT. Protein sequence: CASSEALGQGGNEKLFF.

The chain has TRBV29-1 and TRBJ1-5; D is uncertain. The CDR3 contains 16 residues. The germline gives CDR1 SQVTM, CDR2 ANQGSEA. The V end lost 1 base, the J end lost 0 bases, and 13 bases lay between the germline ends. CDR3 sequence reads: CSVEVGHYDSNQPQHF. The CDR3 nucleotides read TGCAGCGTTGAAGTTGGGCACTACGATAGCAATCAGCCCCAGCATTTT.

This chain joins TRBV28 and TRBJ2-1; no definite D call. The length of the CDR3 is 14 residues. Trimming took off 7 bases at V and 6 bases at J, with 16 bases between the two ends. Germline V gives CDR1 MDHEN, CDR2 SYDVKM. The CDR3 DNA reads TGTGCCAGCATCTCGCTAGGTGCGGTCAATGAGCAGTTCTTC. Amino acid sequence: CASISLGAVNEQFF.

The chain couples TRBV15 to TRBJ2-7, with unresolved D. Trimming removed 5 bases at V and 9 bases at J, with 17 bases between. The CDR3 is made up of 13 amino acids. CDR1 LNHNV and CDR2 YYDKDF come from the germline V gene (reference sequence). The CDR3 sequence: CATSPDSAVAQYF. The CDR3 region has the DNA TGTGCCACCAGCCCCGATTCCGCGGTTGCGCAGTACTTC.

The genes are TRBV5-5 and TRBJ1-1; D unclear. This CDR3 has 12 amino acids. Trimming shortened V by 3 bases and J by 4 bases, and 7 bases separated the two germline ends. Germline V CDR1 and CDR2: SGHKS, YYEKEE (reference sequence). The CDR3 is CASSWEGTEAFF. CDR3 bases: TGTGCCAGCAGCTGGGAGGGCACTGAAGCTTTCTTT. Full variable domain (rest looked up from reference TRBV5-5 and TRBJ1-1): DAGVTQSPTHLIKTRGQQVTLRCSPISGHKSVSWYQQVLGQGPQFIFQYYEKEERGRGNFPDRFSARQFPNYSSELNVNALLLGDSALYLCASSWEGTEAFFGQGTRLTVV.

The chain links TRBV5-6 to TRBJ1-1; D remains unclear. The CDR3 contains 14 residues. With 3 bases removed from V and 0 bases from J, the gap between germline ends came to 9 bases. Germline V lookup: CDR1 SGHDT, CDR2 YYEEEE. The CDR3 loop is CASSWRTVNTEAFF. The CDR3 DNA is TGTGCCAGCAGCTGGAGGACGGTGAACACTGAAGCTTTCTTT. Supplemented by reference TRBV5-6 and TRBJ1-1, the full variable domain reads DAGVTQSPTHLIKTRGQQVTLRCSPKSGHDTVSWYQQALGQGPQFIFQYYEEEERQRGNFPDRFSGHQFPNYSSELNVNALLLGDSALYLCASSWRTVNTEAFFGQGTRLTVV.

The chain has TRBV27 and TRBJ2-2; the D call may be TRBD1 or TRBD2 (5 bases each). The length of the CDR3 is 16 residues. V was trimmed by 0 bases and J by 6 bases, leaving 14 bases between them. Germline CDR1 is MNHEY and CDR2 is SMNVEV (reference sequence). Here the CDR3 reads CASSLSRGQGAGELFF. Here the CDR3 DNA reads TGTGCCAGCAGTTTATCCCGCGGGCAGGGAGCCGGGGAGCTGTTTTTT.

This clone was recorded a few times. The chain combines TRBV10-3 with TRBJ2-7; TRBD1 matches 9 bases. The CDR3 has 15 amino acids. V was pared by 6 bases and J by 7 bases, with 13 bases of the junction left unmatched. The germline V gene encodes CDR1 ENHRY and CDR2 SYGVKD. The CDR3: CAIRGPGTGNLEQYF. In nucleotides, the CDR3 is TGTGCCATCAGAGGACCGGGGACAGGGAATCTTGAGCAGTACTTC.

V and J are TRBV13 and TRBJ2-7; 7 nucleotides agree with TRBD1. The CDR3 covers 14 residues. Germline V gives CDR1 PRHDT, CDR2 FYEKMQ (reference sequence). J gave up 2 bases and V 5 bases, and 6 bases lay outside the gene matches. CDR3 nucleotides: TGTGCCAGCAGCGTCCGACAGGGTACCTACGAGCAGTACTTC. As protein: CASSVRQGTYEQYF.